The rows below give T cell receptor beta chains drawn from one sample of a study of blood T cell repertoires in COVID-19. Produced via immunoSEQ multiplex PCR; TCRdb's table is partial and in-frame only. The sample records 250,000 to 300,000 clones, around 81% being singletons. What was sequenced was PBMCs or T cells enriched from blood (not recorded which). The receptor set was obtained from a man between 50 and 59 years old who had recovered from COVID-19. CDR3s include the opening cysteine and the closing phenylalanine or tryptophan. D genes are given only for firm matches. Rows may omit the clone size; those that give it use once, few, many or a size class.

clone size,D gene,V gene,J gene,CDR3 DNA,CDR3 protein
NA,TRBD1,TRBV5-4,TRBJ1-1,TGTGCCAGCAGCCCAATGACAGGGGTGAACACTGAAGCTTTCTTT,CASSPMTGVNTEAFF
NA,TRBD2,TRBV18,TRBJ2-3,TGTGCCAGCTCACCCACGGCGGGAGGAGTAGATACGCAGTATTTT,CASSPTAGGVDTQYF
NA,TRBD1,TRBV5-4,TRBJ1-2,TGTGCCAGCAGCGGTGGACAGGGGGCCACGGGGTATGGCTACACCTTC,CASSGGQGATGYGYTF
NA,NA,TRBV27,TRBJ1-6,TGTGCCAGCAGTTATTTCTGGCCGGGTTCACCCCTCCACTTT,CASSYFWPGSPLHF
NA,TRBD1,TRBV7-8,TRBJ2-7,TGTGCCAGCAGCTTAGGGGGGACAGGGGCATCTAAGCACGAGCAGTACTTC,CASSLGGTGASKHEQYF
NA,NA,TRBV7-9,TRBJ2-6,TGTGCCAGCAGCTTGGGGGGAAGTAAAGCGGCTGGGGCCAACGTCCTGACTTTC,CASSLGGSKAAGANVLTF
NA,NA,TRBV5-6,TRBJ2-3,TGTGCCAGCAGCTTGTTTAGGGAGGCAGATACGCAGTATTTT,CASSLFREADTQYF
NA,NA,TRBV7-2,TRBJ2-2,TGTGCCAGCAGCCCCCTCTATCGCACCGGGGAGCTGTTTTTT,CASSPLYRTGELFF
few,NA,TRBV19,TRBJ2-2,TGTGCCAGTATGTGGAGGGCGGCCGGGGAGCTGTTTTTT,CASMWRAAGELFF
NA,TRBD2,TRBV18,TRBJ2-1,TGTGCCAGCTCACCGCCTACGGGAGGGGAGGGCTACAATGAGCAGTTCTTC,CASSPPTGGEGYNEQFF
NA,TRBD1,TRBV4-3,TRBJ1-4,TGCGCCAGCAGCCAAGAATGGGACAGGGGGTTAAGACTGTTTTTT,CASSQEWDRGLRLFF
NA,TRBD2,TRBV24-1,TRBJ2-1,TGTGCCACCAGTGATTTTGACCCTTACAGGGCGCGGGAGGGACGCAATGAGCAGTTCTTC,CATSDFDPYRAREGRNEQFF
NA,TRBD1,TRBV12-5,TRBJ2-7,TGTGCTAGTGGGGGACAGGGTTCGTCCGAGCAGTACTTC,CASGGQGSSEQYF
NA,NA,TRBV28,TRBJ2-1,TGTGCCAGCAGTTTATTAACGGGAGTATTAAATGAGCAGTTCTTC,CASSLLTGVLNEQFF
NA,TRBD1,TRBV5-1,TRBJ1-4,TGCGCCAGCAGCGCACTCCCGGGACAGGGGATCGGGGAAAAACTGTTTTTT,CASSALPGQGIGEKLFF
NA,TRBD1,TRBV2,TRBJ1-5,TGTGCCAGCACCCCGGGACAGTTAAATCAGCCCCAGCATTTT,CASTPGQLNQPQHF
NA,TRBD1,TRBV2,TRBJ1-1,TGTGCCAGCAGTGTCAAGACAGGGGAGACAGCTTTCTTT,CASSVKTGETAFF
NA,NA,TRBV7-8,TRBJ2-1,TGTGCCAGCAGCTTAACCCTAGCTCCAGGCTCCGTCCATGAGCAGTTCTTC,CASSLTLAPGSVHEQFF
NA,TRBD2,TRBV9,TRBJ2-7,TGTGCCAGCAGCGTAGCGGGGAGGGGGACTAGCAACGAGCAGTACTTC,CASSVAGRGTSNEQYF
NA,NA,TRBV12-5,TRBJ1-1,TGTGCTAGTGGTTTGGTGTCTAGAGGGACTGAAGCTTTCTTT,CASGLVSRGTEAFF
NA,NA,TRBV11-1,TRBJ1-1,TGTGCCAGCAGCGCCCGGGAAGGGTCAAACACTGAAGCTTTCTTT,CASSAREGSNTEAFF
NA,TRBD1,TRBV29-1,TRBJ2-3,TGCAGCGTTGTCCCCAGGACAGGGTACACAGATACGCAGTATTTT,CSVVPRTGYTDTQYF
NA,TRBD1,TRBV28,TRBJ1-1,TGTGCCATTCCGGGAGACAGGGGGAACACTGAAGCTTTCTTT,CAIPGDRGNTEAFF
few,NA,TRBV27,TRBJ2-1,TGTGCCAGCAGTTTATTAGCGGTTGACAGAGACCATGAGCAGTTCTTC,CASSLLAVDRDHEQFF
NA,NA,TRBV2,TRBJ2-7,TGTGCCAGCAGGTCGGGACACCTCGCCTACGAGCAGTACTTC,CASRSGHLAYEQYF
NA,NA,TRBV15,TRBJ1-2,TGTGCCACCAGCGGCGCGGGAGGGGAGATCTACACCTTC,CATSGAGGEIYTF
NA,NA,TRBV7-9,TRBJ2-7,TGTGCCAGCAGCTTATCCCGGCTAGGAGCCACCTACGAGCAGTACTTC,CASSLSRLGATYEQYF
NA,NA,TRBV11-2,TRBJ1-1,TGTGCCAGCAGCTTAGATCAGGTTAACACTGAAGCTTTCTTT,CASSLDQVNTEAFF
few,NA,TRBV5-1,TRBJ1-3,TGCGCCAGCAGCTTGGGAGAAGGAAACACCATATATTTT,CASSLGEGNTIYF
NA,NA,TRBV4-3,TRBJ1-1,TGCGCCAGCAGCCACAGGGGAGCCACTGAAGCTTTCTTT,CASSHRGATEAFF
NA,NA,TRBV28,TRBJ2-2,TGTGCCAGCAGTTTAGGTGCGATGGGACTCCTGAACACCGGGGAGCTGTTTTTT,CASSLGAMGLLNTGELFF
NA,NA,TRBV30,TRBJ2-2,TGTGCCTGGAGTTTTGGTACAGAAATGAACACCGGGGAGCTGTTTTTT,CAWSFGTEMNTGELFF
NA,NA,TRBV12-3/TRBV12-4,TRBJ2-4,TGTGCCAGCAGTTTATCGGTAAACATTCAGTACTTC,CASSLSVNIQYF
NA,TRBD2,TRBV10-3,TRBJ2-1,TGTGCCATCAGTGAGGCTAGCGGGGGGGGGCCTGAGCAGTTCTTC,CAISEASGGGPEQFF